One T cell receptor (beta chain) is described in this entry. This sample is part of a study of CD8 T cells in Susac syndrome. RNA in amounts of roughly 0.5 to 1 ug was reverse transcribed with random hexamers. TCRdb redid the calling of the immunoSEQ multiplex PCR reads with MiXCR, one entry per CDR3 protein. The repertoire holds tens of thousands of distinct CDR3 sequences, roughly 90% seen once, with less than 0.6% in the top ten. CDR3 length: 12 amino acids. The sample consisted of CD8+ T cells from PBMCs. The sequence was collected from a human donor with multiple sclerosis. The gene calls are TRBV21-1 and TRBJ1-2. TRBV21-1 is a documented pseudogene. Here the CDR3 reads CASSNPRNGYTF. The CDR3 DNA follows: TGTGCCAGCAGCAACCCACGCAATGGCTACACCTTC.